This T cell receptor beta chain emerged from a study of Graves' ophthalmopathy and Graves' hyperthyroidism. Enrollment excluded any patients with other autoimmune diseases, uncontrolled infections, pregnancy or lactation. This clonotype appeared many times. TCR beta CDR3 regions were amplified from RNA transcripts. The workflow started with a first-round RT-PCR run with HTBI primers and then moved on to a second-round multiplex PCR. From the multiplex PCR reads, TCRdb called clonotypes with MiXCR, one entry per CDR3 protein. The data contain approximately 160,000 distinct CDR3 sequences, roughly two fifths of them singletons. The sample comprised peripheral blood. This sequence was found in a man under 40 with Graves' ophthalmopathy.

CDR3 loop: CASSLRGDRGNQPQHF. CDR3 in DNA: TGTGCCAGCAGCTTAAGGGGGGACAGGGGCAATCAGCCCCAGCATTTT. This chain joins TRBV11-2 and TRBJ1-5; TRBD1 matches at 9 bases. Trimming took 2 bases from V and 2 from J; bases not matched to a gene: 4. Germline CDR1 is SGHAT and CDR2 is FQNNGV. The CDR3 contains 16 residues.